These T cell receptor beta chains were read from a single sample in a study of CD8 T cells in ankylosing spondylitis. TCRdb passed the 5' RACE reads through MiXCR, listing each CDR3 protein once. The sample has hundreds of thousands of distinct CDR3 sequences, less than 25% seen once. What was sequenced was blood, either unsorted or a sorted T cell fraction (not recorded which). The receptor source for this set is a female donor with ankylosing spondylitis or in good health (not recorded which). CDR3s include the opening cysteine and the closing phenylalanine or tryptophan. D genes are given only for firm matches. Clone size is given for some rows only: seen once, a few or many times, or a class if the clone is expanded.

CDR3nt	CDR3aa	d_gene	abundance	v_gene	j_gene
TGCAGTGCCTCCAACACAGGGGGTGGCAACACCGGGGAGCTGTTTTTT	CSASNTGGGNTGELFF	TRBD1	-	TRBV20-1	TRBJ2-2
TGTGCCAGCAGCGCAGCGGGTGGGAACACCGGGGAGCTGTTTTTT	CASSAAGGNTGELFF	-	-	TRBV12-3/TRBV12-4	TRBJ2-2
TGTGCCAGCACCAAACTAGCGGGAGGAATCACAGATACGCAGTATTTT	CASTKLAGGITDTQYF	TRBD2	-	TRBV6-1	TRBJ2-3
TGTGCCAGCAGTTTTATCGGCCTAGCGGGAGCCTACAATGAGCAGTTCTTC	CASSFIGLAGAYNEQFF	TRBD2	few	TRBV12-3/TRBV12-4	TRBJ2-1
TGCAGTGCCGCAATAGGGGTCGCCGAGCAGTACTTC	CSAAIGVAEQYF	-	-	TRBV20-1	TRBJ2-7
TGCAGCGTTGAGGGCGGGGGAAGAGGCACTGAAGCTTTCTTT	CSVEGGGRGTEAFF	-	few	TRBV29-1	TRBJ1-1
TGCAGCGCTATGACAGGGGGAAGGGCCGGGGAGCTGTTTTTT	CSAMTGGRAGELFF	TRBD1	few	TRBV29-1	TRBJ2-2
TGCAGTGCTAGAGATTGGGAACAGGGGTTGACCCAGCATTTT	CSARDWEQGLTQHF	TRBD1	few	TRBV20-1	TRBJ1-5
TGTGCCAGCAGCAGCCGACCCGGCCGCTACGAGCAGTACTTC	CASSSRPGRYEQYF	-	-	TRBV7-2	TRBJ2-7
TGTGCCAGCAGCTTAGTGATAGGGGTGAGCTCACCCCTCCACTTT	CASSLVIGVSSPLHF	-	-	TRBV7-2	TRBJ1-6
TGTGCCACCAGTTTAGCGGGAGAGGCAGAGACCCAGTACTTC	CATSLAGEAETQYF	TRBD2	-	TRBV15	TRBJ2-5
TGCAGTGCGGAATCTAGCGGGAGATACAATGAGCAGTTCTTC	CSAESSGRYNEQFF	TRBD2	-	TRBV20-1	TRBJ2-1
TGTGCCAGCAGCTTAGGCCTTCAGTCCACCGGGGAGCTGTTTTTT	CASSLGLQSTGELFF	-	-	TRBV13	TRBJ2-2
TGCGCCAGCAGCGTTCTCGGGAGGAACGAAAAACTGTTTTTT	CASSVLGRNEKLFF	-	few	TRBV5-1	TRBJ1-4
TGTGCCTGGAGTGTGGGGGGACAGGGATACGAGCAGTACTTC	CAWSVGGQGYEQYF	TRBD1	-	TRBV30	TRBJ2-7
TGTGCCAGCAGTTGGACAGGGGGTCCCAGCTCCTATAATTCACCCCTCCACTTT	CASSWTGGPSSYNSPLHF	TRBD1	few	TRBV12-3/TRBV12-4	TRBJ1-6